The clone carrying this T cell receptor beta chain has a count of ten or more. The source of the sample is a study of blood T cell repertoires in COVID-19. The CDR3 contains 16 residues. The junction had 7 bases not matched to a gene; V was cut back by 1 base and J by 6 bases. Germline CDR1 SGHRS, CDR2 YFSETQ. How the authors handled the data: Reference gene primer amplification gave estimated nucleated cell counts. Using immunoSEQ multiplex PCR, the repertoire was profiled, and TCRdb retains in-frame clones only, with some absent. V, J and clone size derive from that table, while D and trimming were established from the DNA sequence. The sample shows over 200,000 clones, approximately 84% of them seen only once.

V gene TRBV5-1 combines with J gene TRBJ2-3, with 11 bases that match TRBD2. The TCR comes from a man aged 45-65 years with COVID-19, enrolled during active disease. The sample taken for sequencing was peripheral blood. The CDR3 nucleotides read TGCGCCAGCAGCTTGCCTGTAGCGGGGGGGCGGGATACGCAGTATTTT. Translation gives CASSLPVAGGRDTQYF.